The 30 T cell receptor beta chains listed next were all sequenced from one sample in a study of T cell repertoires in aging, cancer and after chemotherapy. TRB rearrangements spanning V, D and J were amplified using mixed TRB-A/B primers. TCRdb re-analysed the multiplex PCR reads in MiXCR, keeping a single row per CDR3 protein. Here the sample spans thousands of distinct CDR3 sequences, 50% being singletons. Peripheral blood genomic DNA, not sorted cells or RNA, was the template. The source material was blood. Receptors were obtained from a human donor with a solid tumor.

The chain combines TRBV10-2 with TRBJ1-2, with 12 bases that match TRBD1. Germline V gene lookup returns CDR1 WSHSY and CDR2 SAAADI. The CDR3 is made up of 18 amino acids. Unmatched junction bases numbered 15, after V lost 5 bases and J lost 5 bases. This CDR3 is CASSMDPGQGAARYGYTF. CDR3 nucleotides: TGCGCCAGCAGTATGGATCCGGGACAGGGGGCGGCTCGGTATGGCTACACCTTC.

The chain combines TRBV5-1 with TRBJ2-7; D is undetermined. The CDR3 totals 12 residues. CDR1 SGHRS and CDR2 YFSETQ come from the germline V gene. V lost 3 bases, J lost 3 bases, and 7 bases lay in between. CDR3 in amino acids: CASSSGLYEQYF. The CDR3 DNA is TGCGCCAGCAGCTCGGGCCTCTACGAGCAGTACTTC.

The chain links TRBV20-1 to TRBJ1-2; no clear D. From germline, CDR1 is DFQATT and CDR2 SNEGSKA (reference sequence). The CDR3 is 13 amino acids. V was trimmed by 0 bases and J by 8 bases, leaving 13 bases between them. The CDR3 DNA reads as TGCAGTGCTAGAGATCCGCAGGTTTACGGCTACACCTTC. As protein: CSARDPQVYGYTF.

In this sample, this clonotype turned up a few times. The chain joins TRBV6-6 to TRBJ1-2; D remains unclear. CDR3 length: 14 amino acids. Germline loops: CDR1 MNHNY, CDR2 SVGAGI (reference sequence). The ends were cut back, 0 bases at V and 4 bases at J, with 9 bases in the middle. The DNA of the CDR3 is TGTGCCAGCAGTTACTCGACTTCCGGCTATGGCTACACCTTC. It encodes CASSYSTSGYGYTF.

The chain has TRBV6-2 or TRBV6-3 and TRBJ2-7; no clear D gene. CDR3 length equals 14 residues. Trimming removed 7 bases from V and 0 bases from J, with 13 bases in between. Germline CDR1 and CDR2: MNHEY and SVGEGT. DNA of the CDR3: TGTGCCAGCATCCAGGACGGTTACTCCTACGAGCAGTACTTC. Translated, it gives CASIQDGYSYEQYF.

The rearrangement joins TRBV6-5 to TRBJ2-5, with D tentatively TRBD2 (6 bases). V was pared by 0 bases and J by 4 bases, with 18 bases between. Germline V gene sequence: CDR1 MNHEY, CDR2 SVGAGI. The CDR3 runs 17 residues. CDR3: CASSYSYDLGGGETQYF. CDR3 coding DNA: TGTGCCAGCAGTTACTCGTACGACCTTGGGGGAGGAGAGACCCAGTACTTC.

This clonotype was counted only a few times. The chain carries TRBV13 and TRBJ1-2; unclear D gene. The V and J ends lost 1 base and 6 bases respectively, with 12 bases between them. This CDR3 has 14 amino acids. The germline gives CDR1 PRHDT, CDR2 FYEKMQ (reference sequence). DNA for the CDR3: TGTGCCAGCAGCTTAGAGGCGGCATTGAATGGCTACACCTTC. Its translation: CASSLEAALNGYTF.

This clonotype appeared a few times. The V call is TRBV20-1, the J call TRBJ1-6, with D hard to call. Germline CDR1 reads DFQATT; CDR2 reads SNEGSKA (reference sequence). V lost 5 bases and J 15 bases, leaving 17 bases between the germline ends. The CDR3 consists of 12 residues. CDR3 bases: TGCAGTGCTTCGGACGGTGATCGGCTCCTCCACTTT. It codes for CSASDGDRLLHF.

The chain is built from TRBV7-9 and TRBJ2-5, with D unresolved. The CDR3 consists of 14 residues. Germline CDR1 reads SEHNR; CDR2 reads FQNEAQ (reference sequence). Trimming removed 4 bases at V and 0 bases at J, with 9 bases between. Here the CDR3 reads CASSSQSHQETQYF. Here the CDR3 DNA reads TGTGCCAGCAGCTCCCAAAGTCACCAAGAGACCCAGTACTTC.

This clonotype has just a few counts. This sequence joins TRBV6-5 and TRBJ1-4, with D perhaps TRBD1 (5 bases). V lost 7 bases to trimming and J lost 7 bases, with 19 bases between them. Germline values: CDR1 MNHEY, CDR2 SVGAGI. This CDR3 spans 15 amino acids. The DNA for the CDR3 is TGTGCCAGCAAGAGTCTGGAAGGGGTCAGTGAAAAACTGTTTTTT. Encoded protein: CASKSLEGVSEKLFF.

This clonotype was counted a few times. The chain couples TRBV6-5 to TRBJ1-4, with no clear D. The germline V gene encodes CDR1 MNHEY and CDR2 SVGAGI. Trimming took 4 bases from V and 8 from J, leaving 5 bases between them. The CDR3 runs 11 residues. The DNA of the CDR3 is TGTGCCAGCAGTTGGGCGGAAAAACTGTTTTTT. Protein sequence: CASSWAEKLFF.

This clonotype has only a few counts. The chain joins TRBV12-3 or TRBV12-4 to TRBJ1-6, with D possibly being TRBD1 (6 bases). V was cut by 2 bases and J by 14 bases, with 10 bases left in between. This CDR3 spans 12 amino acids. In DNA form, the CDR3 reads TGTGCCAGCAGTTTATCTCAGGGGACCCTCCACTTT. Its translation is CASSLSQGTLHF.

This clonotype was counted a single time. The chain employs TRBV5-4 and TRBJ1-1; perhaps TRBD1 as D (5 bases). Trimming shortened V by 2 bases and J by 1 base, and 15 bases separated the two germline ends. The CDR3 is made up of 16 amino acids. Germline CDR1 reads SGHNT; CDR2 reads YYREEE (reference sequence). The CDR3 loop reads CASSFGGFISNTEAFF. For the CDR3, the DNA is TGTGCCAGCAGCTTTGGGGGGTTCATTTCGAACACTGAAGCTTTCTTT. The entire variable domain, with the rest obtained from reference TRBV5-4 and TRBJ1-1, is as follows: ETGVTQSPTHLIKTRGQQVTLRCSSQSGHNTVSWYQQALGQGPQFIFQYYREEENGRGNFPPRFSGLQFPNYSSELNVNALELDDSALYLCASSFGGFISNTEAFFGQGTRLTVV.

The V gene is TRBV14, the J gene TRBJ2-2; no clear D gene. Germline V gene lookup returns CDR1 SGHDN and CDR2 FVKESK. The CDR3 sequence is 13 residues long. Trimming pared 5 bases from V and 6 bases from J, leaving 10 bases between. The chain's CDR3 is CASSYLRPGELFF. The CDR3, as DNA: TGTGCCAGCAGCTACCTGAGACCCGGGGAGCTGTTTTTT.

The rearrangement uses TRBV6-6 and TRBJ2-1; D call uncertain. Trimming pared 2 bases from V and 0 bases from J, leaving 8 bases between. Germline lookup yields CDR1 MNHNY and CDR2 SVGAGI (reference sequence). CDR3 length: 15 residues. The CDR3 DNA reads TGTGCCAGCAGTTACAAGGGTAGCTCCTACAATGAGCAGTTCTTC. Translating it yields CASSYKGSSYNEQFF.

The V call is TRBV7-2, the J call TRBJ2-3; TRBD1 is a possible D gene (5 bases). This CDR3 comprises 16 residues. Germline CDR1 SGHTA, CDR2 FQGNSA. The V end lost 6 bases, the J end lost 1 base, and 17 bases lay between the germline ends. The CDR3 here is CASSYSSEQGTDTQYF. The CDR3 DNA is TGTGCCAGCAGTTACAGTTCTGAACAGGGCACAGATACGCAGTATTTT.

The genes are TRBV13 and TRBJ2-7; D is possibly TRBD1 (5 bases). CDR1 PRHDT and CDR2 FYEKMQ come from the germline V gene (reference sequence). The CDR3 covers 13 residues. Trimming took 3 bases from V and 0 from J, leaving 6 bases between them. In nucleotides, the CDR3 is TGTGCCAGCAGCTTTGGGGCCTCCTACGAGCAGTACTTC. Its protein is CASSFGASYEQYF.

V gene TRBV6-5 combines with J gene TRBJ2-3, with TRBD2 identical over 15 bases. The CDR3 is made up of 18 amino acids. Trimming took 2 bases from V and 0 from J; bases not matched to a gene: 3. CDR1 and CDR2 from the germline V gene are MNHEY and SVGAGI. CDR3 in DNA: TGTGCCAGCAGTTACCTGGGACTAGCGGGGGGAAGCACAGATACGCAGTATTTT. Protein sequence: CASSYLGLAGGSTDTQYF.

The gene calls are TRBV5-4 and TRBJ1-1; tentative D call: TRBD1 (5 bases). Trimming shortened V by 5 bases and J by 1 base, and 9 bases separated the two germline ends. Germline CDR1 and CDR2: SGHNT and YYREEE (reference sequence). The CDR3 covers 13 residues. CDR3 sequence reads: CASSEGTNTEAFF. The CDR3 bases are TGTGCCAGCAGTGAGGGGACGAACACTGAAGCTTTCTTT.

The rearrangement links TRBV15 to TRBJ2-7, with D perhaps being TRBD1 or TRBD2 (6 bases each). Trimming pared 0 bases from V and 7 bases from J, leaving 7 bases between. Germline values: CDR1 LNHNV, CDR2 YYDKDF (reference sequence). The CDR3 contains 12 residues. The CDR3 loop reads CATSREGGEQYF. The DNA for the CDR3 is TGTGCCACCAGCAGAGAAGGGGGGGAGCAGTACTTC.

Concerning this clonotype: An end of the junction differs from the germline gene, which may be a read error. The V and J genes are TRBV19 and TRBJ2-1, with D maybe TRBD1 (5 bases). The germline V gene encodes CDR1 LNHDA and CDR2 SQIVND (reference sequence). The CDR3 consists of 12 residues. The CDR3 loop reads CASNTFGHPYRF. CDR3 bases: TGTGCCAGTAATACGTTCGGACACCCATACAGATTC.

Only a few counts were recorded for this clonotype. This chain uses TRBV11-1 with TRBJ2-1, with 8 positions matching TRBD2. The CDR3 runs 13 residues. Losses at the gene ends were 1 base for V and 9 bases for J; bases not matched to a gene: 2. The germline V gene encodes CDR1 SGHAT and CDR2 FQDESV (reference sequence). The CDR3 nucleotides are TGTGCCAGCAGCTTAGAAGCGGGGGCTGAGCAGTTCTTC. Translating it yields CASSLEAGAEQFF.

The chain recombines TRBV19 with TRBJ1-1; D is undetermined. The V end lost 4 bases, the J end lost 10 bases, and 16 bases lay between the germline ends. This CDR3 has 13 amino acids. Germline CDR1 and CDR2: LNHDA and SQIVND (reference sequence). The CDR3: CASSNAGRSRAFF. CDR3 bases: TGTGCCAGTAGTAATGCAGGAAGAAGCCGAGCTTTCTTT.

The genes are TRBV5-1 and TRBJ1-1; D remains unclear. CDR1 and CDR2 from the germline V gene are SGHRS and YFSETQ. This CDR3 has 14 residues. Trimming cost V 0 bases and J 4 bases, with 10 bases left between them. Written as DNA, the CDR3 is TGCGCCAGCAGCTTGGGTCCTTCGAGCACTGAAGCTTTCTTT. It is translated as CASSLGPSSTEAFF.

V usage is TRBV6-5 and J usage is TRBJ1-1; D is ambiguous. The CDR3 runs to 15 residues. Germline V lookup: CDR1 MNHEY, CDR2 SVGAGI. The V gene lost 2 bases and the J gene lost 4 bases, with 14 bases spanning the gap. CDR3: CASSYLSGSGTEAFF. As DNA, the CDR3 is TGTGCCAGCAGTTACCTCTCGGGATCCGGCACTGAAGCTTTCTTT.

This rearrangement joins TRBV6-5 to TRBJ1-5, with unresolved D. Germline V lookup: CDR1 MNHEY, CDR2 SVGAGI. Deletions cut 0 bases from V and 0 bases from J, with 6 bases between. The CDR3 loop spans 15 amino acids. Here the CDR3 reads CASSYSSYSNQPQHF. Written as DNA, the CDR3 is TGTGCCAGCAGTTACTCCTCGTATAGCAATCAGCCCCAGCATTTT.

The chain carries TRBV21-1 and TRBJ1-6. TRBV21-1 is recorded as a pseudogene. The CDR3 has 12 residues. This chain's CDR3 is CASSKTTSPLHF. The CDR3 coding sequence is TGTGCCAGCAGCAAAACGACCTCACCCCTCCACTTT.

The chain is built from TRBV7-9 and TRBJ1-2; D is unresolved. V lost 1 base and J 4 bases, leaving 7 bases between the germline ends. The CDR3 has 13 amino acids. Per germline, CDR1 SEHNR and CDR2 FQNEAQ (reference sequence). CDR3 region: CASSLDSFYGYTF. CDR3 sequence (DNA): TGTGCCAGCAGCTTAGACAGCTTCTATGGCTACACCTTC.

The CDR3 DNA sequence: TGTGCCAGCAGTCGGGACAGTTTCTCCTACGAGCAGTACTTC. Protein: CASSRDSFSYEQYF. The rearrangement joins TRBV12-3 or TRBV12-4 to TRBJ2-7; 7 bases are a match to TRBD1. The length of the CDR3 is 14 residues. Trimming at V came to 5 bases and at J to 0 bases, leaving 4 bases not matched to a gene.

There are a few counts of this clonotype. The chain is built from TRBV29-1 and TRBJ1-4; TRBD1 matches at 8 bases. The V segment lost 6 bases and the J segment 8 bases; nucleotides outside the gene matches: 5. This CDR3 has 12 residues. Germline-derived CDR1 and CDR2 are SQVTM and ANQGSEA. In nucleotides, the CDR3 is TGCAGCGTGAAAGACAGGGGCGAAAAACTGTTTTTT. Protein product: CSVKDRGEKLFF. Full variable domain (remainder filled in from reference TRBV29-1 and TRBJ1-4): SAVISQKPSRDICQRGTSLTIQCQVDSQVTMMFWYRQQPGQSLTLIATANQGSEATYESGFVIDKFPISRPNLTFSTLTVSNMSPEDSSIYLCSVKDRGEKLFFGSGTQLSVL.